The entry below gives a single T cell receptor (beta chain) sequence along with its context. Its specificity is unknown. These data are taken from a study of blood T cells in healthy people across ages. Study at large: About one barcoded TCR beta cDNA was captured per two T cells. Notes on the study in general: Among long-lived donors, naive CD4+ cells were more numerous and diversity higher than in aged donors. In older individuals, TCR beta diversity per million T cells was lower, falling roughly linearly with age.

A sample-barcoded 5' primer and a J-beta primer mix were used in a second PCR of roughly 7 to 11 cycles. Sequencing yielded, for each sample, at least 3 million paired-end reads carrying CDR3. TCRdb reprocessed the 5' RACE reads with MiXCR, giving one entry per CDR3 protein. The repertoire has roughly 680,000 distinct CDR3 sequences, around 20% of them found once; the top ten carry 3% to 4.5%. The length of the CDR3 is 15 residues. The germline V gene encodes CDR1 KGHSH and CDR2 LQKENI. Between the trimmed V and J ends, which lost 4 bases and 0 bases, there was a span of 10 bases. This TCR came from an older man in good health. The sequencing sample was made of blood. The gene calls are TRBV18 and TRBJ2-1, with D perhaps matching TRBD2 (5 bases). The CDR3 sequence: CASSLGLRSYNEQFF. The DNA of the CDR3 is TGTGCCAGCTCACTAGGACTCCGCTCCTACAATGAGCAGTTCTTC.